This T cell receptor beta chain is from a study of cytomegalovirus exposure and HLA in healthy donors (dated 2017 in TCRdb). As for the study more broadly: According to an earlier analysis of several hundred of the donors, some 170 million T cells yielded 117 million unique TCR beta sequences and about 280 Gb of sequence data. A later genetic analysis used genome-wide SNP genotypes for about 65% of the roughly 670 donors, treating that subset as a discovery cohort. The study aimed to test whether cataloging public T cell receptors could reveal signatures of past pathogen exposure. In a later analysis, previously published TCR beta repertoires from 666 donors were re-analyzed and high-resolution HLA genotyping was added so that TCR occurrence patterns could be studied. Roughly 300 gigabases of sequencing data and approximately 92 million unique TCR sequences made up an early release that covered over 550 HLA-typed donors. A separate validation cohort of about 110 different subjects was used in addition to the 666-subject first cohort. Because of strong linkage in the cohort, roughly five DR-DQ haplotypes were treated as single units for association and clustering. The study used immunosequencing to profile the T cell repertoires of 666 subjects and linked those repertoires to cytomegalovirus serostatus. All discovery cohort repertoires had been generated using a single sequencing platform. The number of donors typed differed by locus, with roughly 620-630 for A, B, C, DRB1 and DQB1, approximately 500 for DQA1, about 610 for DPA1, and around 450 for DPB1. HLA typing included class I and class II loci at four-digit resolution. To predict cytomegalovirus infection status, the study brought together high-throughput TCR immunosequencing, statistical association of individual TCRs with disease status, and machine learning. Among the roughly 400 genotyped donors, around 81% belonged to the genetic ancestry cluster associated with self-reported Caucasian donors. In an earlier analysis of about 590 of the donors, high-throughput TCR beta sequencing was used to judge whether each TCR beta V gene segment behaved as functional or pseudogenic. Rather than drawing on any new phenotypic data, the later analysis identified candidate immune exposures from TCR beta sequences and the way those sequences occurred across donors. Alongside the repertoire data, information on donor age, sex, ethnicity and CMV serostatus was compiled. Among approximately 370 genotyped donors of the cohort, an average of roughly 230,000 unique TCR beta nucleotide sequences was sequenced per donor, of which 15% to 20% were non-productive.

Including the terminal cysteine and phenylalanine, the CDR3 comprises 15 residues. Left in the record is the CDR3 DNA by itself, 45 bases read in frame from the first base. Relative to germline, V is missing 6 bases and J is missing 5 bases, with 11 bases of the junction outside any gene match. From a lookup of the germline V gene, CDR1 and CDR2 are MDHEN and SYDVKM. Paper-wide results and their limitations: Only TCR beta chains were sequenced in this cohort, and the absence of alpha or paired-chain data limited detectable features. Because some donors lacked HLA typing at each locus, the association tests relied only on the typed subset. In the study, 150 to 200 TCR beta chains were listed as associated with cytomegalovirus. For the cohort, immune exposure information was limited to CMV serostatus. Most TCR sequences were seen in very few donors, while some public TCRs were found in many individuals. The authors suggested that the approach could potentially be extended to other disease states and immunological phenotypes. Most CMV-associated TCR beta chains appeared to be HLA-restricted in a later analysis, and the HLA associations seemed to be driven largely by CMV exposure. When HLA alleles, especially DR and DQ, strongly co-occurred, attributing TCR associations to individual alleles was difficult. Correlated functional status among segregating V segments might be attributable to linkage disequilibrium, but an unknown experimental factor could not be ruled out. Some IMGT-functional V segments, including TRBV6-2 and TRBV6-3, could not be told apart with the 87-base-pair reads, so those segments were excluded. In a later genetic analysis, fewer N-insertions in productive TCRs were reported among donors in an Asian-associated ancestry cluster than the 666-donor mean. A few of the identified cytomegalovirus-associated TCR beta chains were confirmed in vitro to be specific for cytomegalovirus antigens. A later analysis found that HLA-associated TCR beta chains were more clonally expanded and had lower generation probabilities than equally common non-associated chains. The earlier analysis of a few hundred of the donors excluded roughly 17 rarely observed V segments, including chromosome 9 orphons, because counts were too low. A further reported finding was that TCR beta sequences accurately predicted the HLA-A and HLA-B alleles for most subjects in the first cohort. In a later analysis, 15,000 to 20,000 TCR beta sequences were associated with specific HLA alleles at a false discovery rate of 0.05. In a later genetic analysis, a missense DCLRE1C variant was associated with V-gene and J-gene trimming of TCR beta chains, and the association was replicated in an independent cohort. Cytomegalovirus status was reported to be diagnosed by the classifier with high specificity and sensitivity in both the original and validation cohorts. Roughly uniform sequencing depth across donors was assumed in presence/absence analyses, although this assumption may not hold. According to a later analysis, TCR association rates differed among HLA loci, with DRB1 alleles showing the most associated TCRs and HLA-C alleles showing the fewest. Broadly in line with IMGT annotations, most TCR beta V segments showed up in productive rearrangements about 87% or about 30% of the time in an earlier analysis of a few hundred of the donors. The sequencing pipeline was judged likely to have produced a cluster of highly shared sequence variants as a technical artifact. In a later analysis, several top co-occurrence clusters were reported to appear linked to parvovirus B19, influenza, CMV and Epstein-Barr virus.

Notes on this clone: Its antigen has not been determined. Base qualities are not recorded, but no much larger clone differs from it by a single base.

Library construction relied on the immunoSEQ multiplex PCR assay. A mixture of 60 forward primers for TCR Vbeta segments and 13 reverse primers for TCR Jbeta segments was used in the multiplex PCR. The CDR3 region of rearranged TCR beta genes was amplified from genomic DNA by a multiplex PCR assay. The amplified TCR beta libraries were sequenced on the Illumina HiSeq System as 87-base-pair reads. The original methods were these. In a later analysis, 70 million to 95 million unique TCR beta chains were counted across the approximately 640 repertoires, and about 9.9 million of these chains were shared by at least two donors. To remove PCR and sequencing errors, raw reads were error-corrected and collapsed into unique sequences using a nearest-neighbor algorithm that merged closely related sequences. To assign V, D and J gene segments, CDR3 sequences were aligned to IMGT reference sequences. For a sequence to be retained, a match of at least six nucleotides to both a V gene segment and a J gene segment was required. Rearrangements were called productive when the CDR3 lacked stop codons and stayed in frame with V and J; all others were non-productive. Following IMGT convention, CDR3 was defined as the stretch from the second conserved V-encoded cysteine to the conserved J-encoded phenylalanine. In an earlier analysis of more than 550 of the donors, sequences lacking an unambiguous match to a single V gene segment were excluded. An earlier analysis of roughly 590 of the donors called V segments functional above 56.7% productive rearrangements and segregating when the between-donor standard deviation exceeded 5%. To diagnose cytomegalovirus status from the catalog of TCR beta chain sequences, a statistical classification framework was built. In a later analysis, TCR nucleotide sequences were compared against IMGT/GENE-DB human TR gene sequences so that V and J genes could be assigned. Using the TCRdist pipeline, a later analysis assigned CDR3 sequences along with most-parsimonious VDJ recombination scenarios. In a later analysis, each TCR beta chain was defined by its CDR3 amino acid sequence together with its V-gene family, and reads lacking a unique V-gene family were excluded. In a later analysis, a few hundred highly shared, low-generation-probability nucleotide sequences were removed to address suspected cross-contamination and a sequencing artifact. In a later analysis, a clonal expansion index for each public chain was calculated from normalized within-repertoire ranks of inferred template counts. In a later analysis, generation probabilities were computed with a VDJ recombination model fitted to out-of-frame rearrangements, and the resulting probabilities were checked against IGoR. In a later analysis, hypergeometric tests were used to score TCR-TCR, TCR-HLA and TCR-CMV co-occurrence, with a repertoire-size bias correction applied to TCR pairs. False discovery rates were estimated in a later analysis by permuting HLA or CMV assignments 20 times. A later analysis grouped co-occurring TCRs with DBSCAN, adding TCRdist sequence similarity when clustering within HLA-allele-positive subsets. Repertoires with fewer than 30,000 or more than 120,000 public chains were left out of co-occurrence clustering, as were a few repertoires with anomalous nucleotide sharing. In its TCRdb copy, this immuneACCESS table keeps in-frame sequences only and misses some clones. Where compared with another copy, unresolved V genes explain less than half of these, and the others have no known cause. V and J calls and clone size are those listed in that table; D and trimming were worked out from the DNA. The sample has approximately 130,000 clones on record, approximately 89% of them singletons. The ten top clones hold roughly 6.7% of the sample.

In total, over 600 healthy bone marrow donors made up the cohort. Cohort members were all nominally healthy when sampled, although unrecorded immune exposures were likely present. The donor tested CMV seropositive and was one of the 289 seropositive cohort members. A peripheral blood sample was provided by each donor, and peripheral blood mononuclear cells were used for TCR beta sequencing. The Qiagen DNeasy Blood Extraction Kit was used to extract genomic DNA from the blood cell samples. In this chain, TRBV28 is recombined with TRBJ2-5; 8 of the junction bases match TRBD2. The receptor comes from a woman aged 25 to 39 in good health and CMV-seropositive. What was sequenced was PBMCs. The nucleotides read TGTGCCAGCAGCCAAAGACTAGCGCGCTTTGAGACCCAGTACTTC. Translated, this gives CASSQRLARFETQYF. The CDR3 plus the reference TRBV28 and TRBJ2-5 genes for the other parts give the full variable domain: DVKVTQSSRYLVKRTGEKVFLECVQDMDHENMFWYRQDPGLGLRLIYFSYDVKMKEKGDIPEGYSVSREKKERFSLILESASTNQTSMYLCASSQRLARFETQYFGPGTRLLVL.